Following are 17 T cell receptor beta chains from one sample sequenced in a study of blood T cell repertoires in COVID-19 (dated by TCRdb to 2018 to 2020). The library was produced with the immunoSEQ multiplex PCR assay. Drawn from immuneACCESS, this table holds only the in-frame rearrangements with V and J called that TCRdb kept. Clones are partly lost; checked studies trace under half to an unresolved V gene and leave the rest unexplained. This sample is represented by about 170,000 clones; around 74% of them were singletons. About 3% of the sample comes from the top ten. Sequencing used peripheral blood. All receptors derive from a woman older than 75 with acute or convalescent COVID-19.

This clone was seen a handful of times. This chain joins TRBV19 and TRBJ2-7; 13 bases line up with TRBD2. The length of the CDR3 is 14 residues. Germline V lookup: CDR1 LNHDA, CDR2 SQIVND (reference sequence). Trimming removed 6 bases from V and 3 bases from J; junction bases left unmatched: 2. The CDR3 is CASRRLAGGYEQYF. Here the CDR3 DNA reads TGTGCCAGTAGACGACTAGCGGGAGGCTACGAGCAGTACTTC.

V gene TRBV28 combines with J gene TRBJ1-2, with a tentative D call TRBD1 (5 bases). The CDR3 has 14 amino acids. From germline, CDR1 is MDHEN and CDR2 SYDVKM. Trimming pared 5 bases from V and 5 bases from J, leaving 15 bases between. CDR3 in DNA: TGTGCCAGCAGTAGCAAGGGACTGATGTATGGCTACACCTTC. Its protein is CASSSKGLMYGYTF.

This clone turned up a few times. This chain links TRBV7-9 with TRBJ2-1; D may be TRBD1 (6 bases). Trimming shortened V by 2 bases and J by 2 bases, and 16 bases separated the two germline ends. In germline, CDR1 is SEHNR, CDR2 FQNEAQ (reference sequence). The CDR3 extends over 17 amino acids. The CDR3 DNA follows: TGTGCCAGCAGCTTACCCGAAGGAACAGGGACCTACAATGAGCAGTTCTTC. Translated: CASSLPEGTGTYNEQFF.

This chain connects TRBV29-1 to TRBJ1-6, with D unresolved. Germline V gene lookup returns CDR1 SQVTM and CDR2 ANQGSEA. The CDR3 loop spans 13 amino acids. The germline V and J ends were trimmed by 6 bases and 9 bases, with 15 bases remaining between them. DNA for the CDR3: TGCAGCGTAACAGCAGCTCTTGGTTCACCCCTCCACTTT. It translates to CSVTAALGSPLHF.

The chain couples TRBV19 to TRBJ2-1; the D is unclear. V was clipped by 3 bases and J by 8 bases, with 8 bases between them. The CDR3 sequence is 12 residues long. Per the germline V gene, CDR1 is LNHDA and CDR2 is SQIVND (reference sequence). The CDR3 spells CASSIPPDEQFF. The CDR3 DNA sequence: TGTGCCAGTAGTATCCCCCCCGATGAGCAGTTCTTC.

This clone was found a few times. This sequence joins TRBV7-6 and TRBJ2-1, with D perhaps TRBD1 (5 bases). Germline lookup yields CDR1 SGHVS and CDR2 FNYEAQ. The CDR3 is 17 residues long. The V end lost 5 bases, the J end lost 0 bases, and 17 bases lay between the germline ends. The CDR3: CASSGAVSPGSYNEQFF. The CDR3 DNA sequence: TGTGCCAGCAGCGGGGCCGTGTCTCCCGGCTCCTACAATGAGCAGTTCTTC.

The chain has TRBV3-1 (or the pseudogene TRBV3-2) and TRBJ2-4, with 7 bases lining up with TRBD1. The germline V gene has CDR1 LGHDT and CDR2 YNNKEL (reference sequence). V was clipped by 5 bases and J by 6 bases; unmatched bases: 10. The CDR3 totals 15 residues. The chain's CDR3 is CASSNDRVSGNIQYF. The CDR3 DNA reads TGTGCCAGCAGCAATGACAGGGTATCTGGAAACATTCAGTACTTC.

This rearrangement joins TRBV4-2 to TRBJ2-1; 11 bases fit TRBD2. The CDR3 sequence is 16 residues long. V gave up 4 bases and J gave up 2 bases; unmatched junction bases: 4. Germline lookup yields CDR1 LGHNA and CDR2 YNFKEQ. The DNA for the CDR3 is TGTGCCAGCAGCCCGGGGACTAGCGGCACCTACAATGAGCAGTTCTTC. It translates to CASSPGTSGTYNEQFF.

The V call is TRBV6-5, the J call TRBJ2-7; maybe TRBD2 (5 bases). Germline CDR1 is MNHEY and CDR2 is SVGAGI. The V and J ends lost 6 bases and 4 bases respectively, with 16 bases between them. The CDR3 is 14 amino acids. This CDR3 reads CASREATERYEQYF. In DNA form, the CDR3 reads TGTGCCAGCAGGGAGGCCACGGAACGTTACGAGCAGTACTTC.

The V call is TRBV10-1, the J call TRBJ2-1; no clear D gene. From germline, CDR1 is WNHNN and CDR2 SYGVQD (reference sequence). Trimming shortened V by 4 bases and J by 3 bases, and 10 bases separated the two germline ends. The CDR3 is 14 residues long. The CDR3 loop reads CASSAQLDYNEQFF. The CDR3 nucleotides read TGCGCCAGCAGTGCTCAGCTAGACTACAATGAGCAGTTCTTC.

This chain links TRBV3-1 (or the pseudogene TRBV3-2) with TRBJ2-7; possible D gene TRBD2, 5 bases. Germline assignment: CDR1 LGHDT and CDR2 YNNKEL (reference sequence). There are 13 residues in the CDR3. V lost 9 bases and J 0 bases, leaving 12 bases between the germline ends. DNA of the CDR3: TGTGCCAGGAGCTTCAGCGGCTCCTACGAGCAGTACTTC. It translates to CARSFSGSYEQYF.

The rearrangement joins TRBV5-1 to TRBJ2-4; D gene ambiguous. The CDR3 is made up of 13 amino acids. Germline CDR1 and CDR2: SGHRS and YFSETQ. Trimming took 4 bases from V and 8 from J, leaving 13 bases between them. CDR3 sequence: CASSPDGLDIQYF. The CDR3 DNA sequence: TGCGCCAGCAGCCCTGACGGGTTGGACATTCAGTACTTC.

J is TRBJ2-1 and V is TRBV6-6; 8 positions agree with TRBD2. The junction had 4 bases not matched to a gene; V was cut back by 9 bases and J by 9 bases. The CDR3 length is 11 residues. Germline values: CDR1 MNHNY, CDR2 SVGAGI (reference sequence). The CDR3 here is CASTGTSEQFF. The DNA for the CDR3 is TGTGCCAGTACCGGGACTAGTGAGCAGTTCTTC.

The gene calls are TRBV28 and TRBJ1-5; TRBD1 matches at 7 bases. The trim removed 4 bases at V and 0 bases at J, leaving 12 bases unmatched. This CDR3 region has 18 residues. Germline loops: CDR1 MDHEN, CDR2 SYDVKM. CDR3 sequence (DNA): TGTGCCAGCAGTTACCCCGGGACAGCCCGTTATAGCAATCAGCCCCAGCATTTT. Translating gives CASSYPGTARYSNQPQHF.

The J gene is TRBJ2-4, the V gene TRBV18, with TRBD1 as a possible D gene (6 bases). V was cut by 3 bases and J by 9 bases, with 12 bases left in between. Looked up from germline, CDR1 is KGHSH and CDR2 is LQKENI. The CDR3 has 13 amino acids. The CDR3 DNA reads as TGTGCCAGCTCACCCCAGGAAGGGGGCATTCAGTACTTC. Translated: CASSPQEGGIQYF.

The chain has TRBV19 and TRBJ2-3; D is ambiguous. Germline-derived CDR1 and CDR2 are LNHDA and SQIVND (reference sequence). The V and J ends lost 4 bases and 2 bases respectively, with 10 bases between them. The CDR3 length is 14 residues. CDR3 region: CASSTPRYTDTQYF. CDR3 nucleotide sequence: TGTGCCAGTAGTACCCCTCGCTACACAGATACGCAGTATTTT.

This clone was found a few times. The chain carries TRBV19 and TRBJ2-3; D unclear. Between the trimmed V and J ends, which lost 3 bases and 3 bases, there was a span of 13 bases. Germline V gene data show CDR1 as LNHDA and CDR2 as SQIVND (reference sequence). CDR3 length equals 15 residues. As DNA, the CDR3 is TGTGCCAGTAGTATTAGCCTCGGATTAACAGATACGCAGTATTTT. It yields the protein CASSISLGLTDTQYF.